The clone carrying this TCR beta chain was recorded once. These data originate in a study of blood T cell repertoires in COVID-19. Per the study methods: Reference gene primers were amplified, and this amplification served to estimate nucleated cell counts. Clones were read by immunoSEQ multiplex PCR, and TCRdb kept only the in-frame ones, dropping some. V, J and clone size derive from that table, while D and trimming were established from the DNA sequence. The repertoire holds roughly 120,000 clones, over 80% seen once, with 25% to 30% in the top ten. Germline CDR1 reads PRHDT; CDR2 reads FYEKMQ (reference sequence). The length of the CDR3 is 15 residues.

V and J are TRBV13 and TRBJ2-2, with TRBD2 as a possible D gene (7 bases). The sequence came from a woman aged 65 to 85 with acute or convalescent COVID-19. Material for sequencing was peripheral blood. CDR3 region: CPTRSWGGASGELFF. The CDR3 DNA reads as TGTCCCACCCGCTCCTGGGGGGGGGCCTCCGGGGAGCTGTTTTTT.